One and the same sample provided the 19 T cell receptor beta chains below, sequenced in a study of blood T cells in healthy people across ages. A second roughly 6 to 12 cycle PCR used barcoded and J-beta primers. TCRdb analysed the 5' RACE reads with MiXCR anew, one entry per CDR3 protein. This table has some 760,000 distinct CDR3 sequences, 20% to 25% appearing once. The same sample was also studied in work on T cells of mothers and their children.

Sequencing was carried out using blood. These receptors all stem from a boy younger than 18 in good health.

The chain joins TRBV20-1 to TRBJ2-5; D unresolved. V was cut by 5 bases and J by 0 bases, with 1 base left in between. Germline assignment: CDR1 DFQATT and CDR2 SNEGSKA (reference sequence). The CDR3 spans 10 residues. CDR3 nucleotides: TGCAGTGCTTACCAAGAGACCCAGTACTTC. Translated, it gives CSAYQETQYF.

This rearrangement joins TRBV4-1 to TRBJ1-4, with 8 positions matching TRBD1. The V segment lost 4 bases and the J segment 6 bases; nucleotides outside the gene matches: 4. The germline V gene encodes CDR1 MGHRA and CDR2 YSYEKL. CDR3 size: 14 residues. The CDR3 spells CASSRTDRDEKLFF. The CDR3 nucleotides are TGCGCCAGCAGCCGGACGGACAGGGATGAAAAACTGTTTTTT.

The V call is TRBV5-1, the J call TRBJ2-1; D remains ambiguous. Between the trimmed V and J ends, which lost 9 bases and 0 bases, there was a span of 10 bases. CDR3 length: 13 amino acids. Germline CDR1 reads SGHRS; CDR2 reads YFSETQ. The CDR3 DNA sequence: TGCGCCACCGGATGGGGCTCCTACAATGAGCAGTTCTTC. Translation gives CATGWGSYNEQFF.

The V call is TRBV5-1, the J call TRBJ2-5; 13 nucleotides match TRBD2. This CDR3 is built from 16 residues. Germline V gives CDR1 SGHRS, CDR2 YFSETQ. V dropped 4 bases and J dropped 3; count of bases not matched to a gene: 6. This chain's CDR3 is CASSLTSGGSEETQYF. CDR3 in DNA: TGCGCCAGCAGCCTGACTAGCGGGGGGTCTGAAGAGACCCAGTACTTC.

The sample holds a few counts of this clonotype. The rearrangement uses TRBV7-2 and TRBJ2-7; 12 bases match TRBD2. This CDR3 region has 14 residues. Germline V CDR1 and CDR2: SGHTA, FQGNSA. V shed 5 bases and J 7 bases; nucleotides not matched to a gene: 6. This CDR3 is CASSRQTSGGEQYF. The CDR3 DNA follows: TGTGCCAGCAGCCGACAGACTAGCGGGGGAGAGCAGTACTTC.

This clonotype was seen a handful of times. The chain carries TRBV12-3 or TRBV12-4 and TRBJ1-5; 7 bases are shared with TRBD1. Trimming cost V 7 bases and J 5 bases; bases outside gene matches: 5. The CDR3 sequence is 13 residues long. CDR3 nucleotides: TGTGCCAGCAACACAGGGGTGGATCAGCCCCAGCATTTT. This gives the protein CASNTGVDQPQHF.

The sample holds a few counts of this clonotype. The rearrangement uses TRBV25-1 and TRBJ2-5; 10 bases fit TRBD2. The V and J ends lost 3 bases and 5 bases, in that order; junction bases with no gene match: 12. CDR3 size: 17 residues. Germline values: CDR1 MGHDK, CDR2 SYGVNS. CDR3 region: CASSDLGLAGVLETQYF. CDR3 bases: TGTGCCAGCAGTGATTTGGGTCTAGCGGGAGTTCTTGAGACCCAGTACTTC.

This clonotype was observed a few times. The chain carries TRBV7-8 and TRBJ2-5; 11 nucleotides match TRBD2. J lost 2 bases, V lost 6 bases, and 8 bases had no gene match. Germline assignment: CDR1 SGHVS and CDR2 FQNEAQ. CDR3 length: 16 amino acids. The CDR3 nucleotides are TGTGCCAGCAGAGTCCTGGGACTAGCGGTACAAGAGACCCAGTACTTC. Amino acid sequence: CASRVLGLAVQETQYF.

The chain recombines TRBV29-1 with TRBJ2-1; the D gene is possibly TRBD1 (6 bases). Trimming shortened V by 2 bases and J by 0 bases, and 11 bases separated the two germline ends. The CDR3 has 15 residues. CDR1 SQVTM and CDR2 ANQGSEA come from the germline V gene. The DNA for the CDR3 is TGCAGCGTTGAAACAGGGAAAAGCTCCTACAATGAGCAGTTCTTC. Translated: CSVETGKSSYNEQFF.

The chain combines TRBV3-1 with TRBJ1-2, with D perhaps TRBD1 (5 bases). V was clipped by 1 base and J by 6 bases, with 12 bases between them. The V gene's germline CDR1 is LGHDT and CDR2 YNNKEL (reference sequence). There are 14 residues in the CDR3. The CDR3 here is CASSQAAWGDGYTF. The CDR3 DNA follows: TGTGCCAGCAGCCAAGCGGCGTGGGGGGATGGCTACACCTTC.

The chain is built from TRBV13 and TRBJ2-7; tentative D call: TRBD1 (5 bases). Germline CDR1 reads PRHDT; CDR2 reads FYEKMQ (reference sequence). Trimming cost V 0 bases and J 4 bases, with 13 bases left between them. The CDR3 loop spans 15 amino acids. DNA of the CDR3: TGTGCCAGCAGCTTAGGCTCCTTTGACAGTTACGAGCAGTACTTC. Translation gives CASSLGSFDSYEQYF.

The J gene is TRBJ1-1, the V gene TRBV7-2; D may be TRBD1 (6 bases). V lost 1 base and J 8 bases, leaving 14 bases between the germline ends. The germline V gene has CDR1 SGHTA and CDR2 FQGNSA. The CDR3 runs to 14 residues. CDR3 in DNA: TGTGCCAGCAGCTTAGTGAAGGGGGGTTCCGAAGCTTTCTTT. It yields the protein CASSLVKGGSEAFF.

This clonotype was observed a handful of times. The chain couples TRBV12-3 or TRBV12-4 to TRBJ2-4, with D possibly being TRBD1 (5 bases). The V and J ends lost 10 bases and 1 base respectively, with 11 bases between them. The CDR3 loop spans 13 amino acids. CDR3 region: CAIATGAKNIQYF. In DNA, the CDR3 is TGTGCCATCGCTACAGGTGCCAAAAACATTCAGTACTTC.

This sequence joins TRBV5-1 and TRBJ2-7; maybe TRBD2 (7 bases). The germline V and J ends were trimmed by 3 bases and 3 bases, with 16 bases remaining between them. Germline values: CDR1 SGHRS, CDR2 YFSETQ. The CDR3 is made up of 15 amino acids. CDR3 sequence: CASSSEGGTNYEQYF. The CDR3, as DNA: TGCGCCAGCAGCTCGGAGGGGGGGACCAACTACGAGCAGTACTTC. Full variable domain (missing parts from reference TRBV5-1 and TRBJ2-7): KAGVTQTPRYLIKTRGQQVTLSCSPISGHRSVSWYQQTPGQGLQFLFEYFSETQRNKGNFPGRFSGRQFSNSRSEMNVSTLELGDSALYLCASSSEGGTNYEQYFGPGTRLTVT.

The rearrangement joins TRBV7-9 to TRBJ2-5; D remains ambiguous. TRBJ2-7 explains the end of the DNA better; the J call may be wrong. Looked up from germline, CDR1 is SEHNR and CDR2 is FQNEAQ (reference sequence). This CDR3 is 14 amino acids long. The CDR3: CASSVGLTSYEQYF. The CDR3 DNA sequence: TGTGCCAGCAGTGTTGGTTTAACCTCCTACGAGCAGTACTTC.

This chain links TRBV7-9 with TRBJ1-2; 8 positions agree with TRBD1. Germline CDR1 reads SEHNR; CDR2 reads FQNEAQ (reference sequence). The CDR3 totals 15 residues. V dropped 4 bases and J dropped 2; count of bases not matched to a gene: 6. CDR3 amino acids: CASSSTGTGNYGYTF. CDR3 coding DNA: TGTGCCAGCAGCTCCACCGGGACAGGAAACTATGGCTACACCTTC.

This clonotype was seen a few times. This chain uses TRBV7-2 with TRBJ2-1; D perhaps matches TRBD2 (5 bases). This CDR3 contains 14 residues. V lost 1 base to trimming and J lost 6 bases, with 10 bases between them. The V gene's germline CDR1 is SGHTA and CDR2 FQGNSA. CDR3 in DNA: TGTGCCAGCAGCTTAGTTCTGAGGGCCAATGAGCAGTTCTTC. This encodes CASSLVLRANEQFF. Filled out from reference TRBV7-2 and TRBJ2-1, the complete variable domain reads GAGVSQSPSNKVTEKGKDVELRCDPISGHTALYWYRQSLGQGLEFLIYFQGNSAPDKSGLPSDRFSAERTGGSVSTLTIQRTQQEDSAVYLCASSLVLRANEQFFGPGTRLTVL.

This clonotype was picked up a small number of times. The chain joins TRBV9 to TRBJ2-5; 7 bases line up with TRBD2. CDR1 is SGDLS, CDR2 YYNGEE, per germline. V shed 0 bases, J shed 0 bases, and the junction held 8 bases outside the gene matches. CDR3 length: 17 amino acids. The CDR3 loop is CASSVGRASGYQETQYF. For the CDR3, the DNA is TGTGCCAGCAGCGTAGGTAGGGCTAGCGGATACCAAGAGACCCAGTACTTC.

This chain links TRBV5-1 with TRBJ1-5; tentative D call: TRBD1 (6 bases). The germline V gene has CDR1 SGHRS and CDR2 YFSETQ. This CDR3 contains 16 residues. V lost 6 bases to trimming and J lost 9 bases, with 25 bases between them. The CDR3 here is CASKVQRQVVDLPQHF. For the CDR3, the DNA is TGCGCCAGCAAGGTCCAACGACAGGTGGTGGATTTGCCCCAGCATTTT.